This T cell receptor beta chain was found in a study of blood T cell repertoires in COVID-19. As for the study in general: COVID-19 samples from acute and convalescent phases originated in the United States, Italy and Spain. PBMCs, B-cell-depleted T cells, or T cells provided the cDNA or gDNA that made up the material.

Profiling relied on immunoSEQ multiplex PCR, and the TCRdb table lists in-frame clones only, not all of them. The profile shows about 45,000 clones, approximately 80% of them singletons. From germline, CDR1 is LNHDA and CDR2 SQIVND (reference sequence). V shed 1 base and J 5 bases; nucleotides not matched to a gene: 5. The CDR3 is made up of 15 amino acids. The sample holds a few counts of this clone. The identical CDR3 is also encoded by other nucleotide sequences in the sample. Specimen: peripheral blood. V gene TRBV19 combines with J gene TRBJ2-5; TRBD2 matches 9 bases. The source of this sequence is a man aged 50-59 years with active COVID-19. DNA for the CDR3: TGTGCCAGTAGTATAGGGAGCGGGGGGCGGGAGACCCAGTACTTC. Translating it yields CASSIGSGGRETQYF.